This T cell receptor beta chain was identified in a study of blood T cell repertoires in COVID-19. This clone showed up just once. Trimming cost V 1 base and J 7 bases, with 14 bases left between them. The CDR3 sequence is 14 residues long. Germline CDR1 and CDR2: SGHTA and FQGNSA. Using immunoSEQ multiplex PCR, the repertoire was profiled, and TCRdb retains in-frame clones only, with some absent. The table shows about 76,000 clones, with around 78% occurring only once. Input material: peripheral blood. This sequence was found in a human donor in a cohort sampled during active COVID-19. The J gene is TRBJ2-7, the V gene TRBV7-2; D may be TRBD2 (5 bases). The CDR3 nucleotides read TGTGCCAGCAGCTTAGACCGGGGAAAGTGGGAGCAGTACTTC. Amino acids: CASSLDRGKWEQYF.